This T cell receptor (beta chain) comes out of a study of PD-1 blockade in classical Hodgkin lymphoma. Notes on the study in general: Patients newly diagnosed and complete responders had comparable baseline diversity.

This clone has more than one count but fewer than ten. The antigen remains undetermined. The CDR3 has 15 amino acids. Germline trimming cut 6 bases from V and 4 bases from J; bases unmatched to any gene: 11. Germline values: CDR1 SGHTA, CDR2 FQGTGA. Time point given: cycle 4 day 1 (C4D1), after around six weeks of nivolumab. Every one of the patients relapsed after autologous stem cell transplantation (brentuximab vedotin exposure was variable). Assay: immunoSEQ multiplex PCR; the TCRdb copy retains only in-frame clones and omits some. Here the sample spans about 23,000 clones, approximately 87% being singletons.

The rearrangement uses TRBV7-3 and TRBJ2-7; TRBD2 matches at 8 bases. This specimen was peripheral blood mononuclear cells (PBMCs), taken before the fourth cycle of nivolumab. The receptor was derived from a human donor with classical Hodgkin lymphoma. The CDR3 loop is CASRLDIAGSYEQYF. CDR3 sequence (DNA): TGTGCCAGCAGACTCGACATAGCGGGAAGTTACGAGCAGTACTTC.